The T cell receptor (beta chain) under discussion was sequenced for a study of CD8 T cells in ankylosing spondylitis. Study-level points and caveats: Those disease-linked clones were CD8+; they were also relatively rare in peripheral blood.

Researchers built TCR beta libraries using quantitative 5'-RACE with molecular barcodes. MiXCR, run by TCRdb on the 5' RACE reads, gives a single entry per CDR3 protein. The data hold 200,000 to 250,000 distinct CDR3 sequences, with around 10% observed a single time. Trimming pared 6 bases from V and 5 bases from J, leaving 14 bases between. CDR3 length: 13 amino acids. CDR1 and CDR2 from the germline V gene are SNHLY and FYNNEI. This clonotype appeared many times. What it recognizes is unknown. J is TRBJ2-7 and V is TRBV2; possibly TRBD1 for D (6 bases). Sample: blood, either unsorted or a sorted T cell fraction (not recorded which). The sequence was collected from a male donor with ankylosing spondylitis or in good health (not recorded which). The CDR3: CASRRITGHEQYF. DNA for the CDR3: TGTGCCAGCAGACGGATTACAGGGCACGAGCAGTACTTC.